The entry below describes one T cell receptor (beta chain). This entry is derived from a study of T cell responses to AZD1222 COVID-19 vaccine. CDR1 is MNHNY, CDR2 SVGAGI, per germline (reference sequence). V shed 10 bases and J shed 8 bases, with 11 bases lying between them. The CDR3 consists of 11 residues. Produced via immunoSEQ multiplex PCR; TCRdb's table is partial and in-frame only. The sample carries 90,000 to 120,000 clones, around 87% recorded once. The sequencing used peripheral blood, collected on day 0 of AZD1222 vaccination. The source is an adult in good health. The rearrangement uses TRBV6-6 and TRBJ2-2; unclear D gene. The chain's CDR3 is CATPRGGELFF. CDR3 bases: TGTGCCACCCCACGTGGAGGGGAGCTGTTTTTT.